This T cell receptor (beta chain) was captured in a study of CD8 T cells in ankylosing spondylitis. Findings of the study overall: Among TCR beta sequences, a motif of about 8 highly homologous variants appeared characteristic of ankylosing spondylitis blood. Enrichment of disease-linked clones was reportedly significant in matched ankylosing spondylitis synovial fluid.

The CDR3 runs to 14 residues. Losses at the gene ends were 3 bases for V and 6 bases for J; bases not matched to a gene: 8. Making the TCR beta libraries involved quantitative 5'-RACE with molecular barcodes. TCRdb used MiXCR to reprocess the 5' RACE reads, holding one entry per CDR3 protein. The table records about 250,000 distinct CDR3 sequences, 8% to 11% of them present only once. This clonotype was counted between two and nine times. The antigen is not known. Input material: blood, either unsorted or a sorted T cell fraction (not recorded which). This TCR derives from a male donor with ankylosing spondylitis or in good health (not recorded which). The chain combines TRBV12-3 or TRBV12-4 with TRBJ2-7, with TRBD2 matching 7 bases. The CDR3 sequence is CASSLGGSLGEQYF. The CDR3 DNA follows: TGTGCCAGCAGTTTGGGGGGGAGCCTTGGCGAGCAGTACTTC.